This entry concerns a single TCR beta chain. What it binds is unknown. The sample comes from a study of OX40 agonist ivuxolimab in advanced cancers. V lost 1 base to trimming and J lost 2 bases, with 5 bases between them. This CDR3 contains 14 residues. From germline, CDR1 is SGHNT and CDR2 YENEEA. Produced via immunoSEQ multiplex PCR; TCRdb's table is partial and in-frame only. The sample lists around 21,000 clones, around four fifths occurring once. Study results and limitations: Normalized T-cell clonal expansion was also low in a subset of nonresponders.

The material was CD4+ or CD8+ T cells sorted from blood, obtained in a trial of the OX40 agonist ivuxolimab. The sequence came from an adult with an advanced solid tumor such as melanoma, head and neck, liver or kidney cancer. The genes are TRBV11-3 and TRBJ2-2, with D unclear. This chain's CDR3 is CASSLGDNTGELFF. In DNA, the CDR3 is TGTGCCAGCAGCTTAGGAGATAACACCGGGGAGCTGTTTTTT.